This section outlines one TCR beta chain sequence together with its context. No antigen is known for it. This record comes from a study of cytomegalovirus exposure and HLA in healthy donors. PCR primers comprised 60 Vbeta and 13 Jbeta primers. Libraries were prepared by immunoSEQ multiplex PCR; TCRdb keeps only in-frame clonotypes and omits some of them. Among about 82,000 clones listed, about two thirds were seen once. Whole-study findings and limits: Many donors carried some public TCRs, although rarity characterized most TCR sequences. Later analysis showed TCR association rates varying by HLA locus, highest for DRB1 and lowest for HLA-C.

Whereas donors were nominally healthy upon sampling, unrecorded immune exposures were probable. V lost 3 bases and J lost 4, with 10 bases in between. The CDR3 loop spans 13 amino acids. In germline, CDR1 is SGHRS, CDR2 YFSETQ. Sequenced input: PBMCs. The V gene is TRBV5-1, the J gene TRBJ1-2; D is unresolved. This receptor was obtained from a woman between 50 and 59 years old in good health and CMV-seropositive. The CDR3 DNA sequence: TGCGCCAGCAGCTCGGGAGACGTCTATGGCTACACCTTC. This codes for CASSSGDVYGYTF.